This T cell receptor (beta chain) was sequenced in a study of blood T cells in healthy people across ages. Regarding the study as a whole: A roughly linear age-dependent decrease characterized TCR beta diversity per million T cells.

The authors ran a second PCR of about 6 to 12 cycles using a sample-barcoded 5' primer and a J-beta primer mix. TCRdb passed the 5' RACE reads through MiXCR, listing each CDR3 protein once. The table records fewer than 800,000 distinct CDR3 sequences, 32% of them present only once. Between the trimmed V and J ends, which lost 0 bases and 4 bases, there was a span of 10 bases. This CDR3 is 16 amino acids long. Germline CDR1 reads SGHAT; CDR2 reads FQNNGV. The sample holds many counts of this clonotype. The antigen remains unidentified. The sequenced sample was blood. The genes are TRBV11-2 and TRBJ2-6, with D unclear. The receptor was isolated from a woman of 80 years or more in good health. The CDR3 DNA sequence: TGTGCCAGCAGCTTAGATCGGCTCCCAGGGGCCAACGTCCTGACTTTC. This translates into CASSLDRLPGANVLTF.